This paragraph covers one T cell receptor beta chain sequence. This clone was seen just once. Its target antigen remains unknown. One base away there is no much larger clone; base qualities are not given. In the germline V gene, CDR1 corresponds to MRHNA and CDR2 to SNTAGT. From the cysteine through the phenylalanine, the CDR3 covers 13 amino acids. CDR3 DNA only is kept here, 39 bases in frame from base 1. V and J are truncated by 4 bases and 5 bases respectively, leaving an intervening sequence of 9 bases. The entry originates in a study of shared clonotypes between healthy human individuals (dated by TCRdb to 2020 to 2021). A note on the overall study: Three men and a couple of women, aged 18 to 49 years, made up the cohort. To estimate repertoire size and how much clonotype sharing occurs between individuals, the study deeply sequenced the blood TCR repertoires of roughly 5 healthy adults. To increase sequencing depth and limit assay-specific biases, TCR repertoire library preparation and sequencing were carried out by different laboratories using diverse techniques. Between about 0.94 and 10 billion PBMCs per donor were obtained by leukapheresis.

Healthy HIV-negative adults with no recently reported acute infections or vaccinations were included as donors. Only Caucasian adults living in Nashville, Tennessee, USA were represented among the donors. In the unsorted samples, 70 million to 95 million PBMCs were counted, and genomic DNA was extracted using the QIAamp DNA Blood Mini kit. Blood was obtained by leukapheresis, after which PBMCs were separated by Ficoll-Histopaque density gradient centrifugation and cryopreserved in liquid nitrogen vapor phase. TCR CDR3 regions were amplified from genomic DNA by multiplex PCR using the deep immunoSEQ assay. Extracted genomic DNA from each cell subset was spread evenly across all wells of several immunoSEQ 96-well plates, with each plate serving as a replicate. For unsorted PBMC, 250 to 300 ng genomic DNA, equal to 32,000 or so T cell genomes, was loaded into each replicate PCR. Unsorted PBMC genomic DNA was sequenced across ten immunoSEQ deep assay plates. Purified libraries were measured with a Qubit 3.0 fluorometer, size-checked on a Bioanalyzer 2100, and measured again with the KAPA Library Quantification kit. Every immunoSEQ 96-well plate was sequenced on a separate single-read 150-cycle Illumina NextSeq 550 flow cell. The published analysis was carried out like this. Because the immunoSEQ output included only junctional sequences and no quality scores, the filtering could not be the same as the filtering used for full-length reads. Sequences were annotated with PyIR, a Python wrapper for IgBLAST v1.9, using IMGT germline references to assign V/J genes and CDR3. Any read was removed if the V/J assignment was weak (E-value above 1e-6), the CDR3 was missing, or the read contained stop codons, out-of-frame junctions, or ambiguous translated residues. A V3J clonotype was defined by an identical inferred V gene, J gene, and CDR3 amino acid sequence. The percentage overlap between two repertoires was calculated by dividing the number of shared unique clonotypes by the size of the smaller repertoire. Repertoire richness was assessed with RTK rarefaction, the Chao1 estimator, and Recon v2.1 estimates of unobserved clonotypes. TCRdb limited this immuneACCESS table to in-frame rearrangements with V and J called. A share of clones is missing; checked studies link under half to unresolved V genes, and the rest is unexplained. D and trimming come from the DNA, and the V and J calls and clone size come from that table. A total of fewer than 600,000 clones appear in this sample, roughly three quarters of them only once. Around 13% of the sample goes to the ten largest clones.

The paper as a whole reports these results and caveats: Pairwise subsampling indicated that sequencing depth was expected to affect the degree of clonotype sharing among donors. Sampling was limited to blood, and TCR repertoires in tissue likely differ from TCR repertoires in blood. The small number of donors limited the genetic and exposure-history diversity represented.

The V gene is TRBV6-4 and the J gene is TRBJ2-1; the D gene lacks a confident call. The source material was PBMCs. The sequence derives from a woman aged 40 to 55 in good health. Some clones in this sample may be carry-over from other donors' samples. The CDR3 protein sequence reads: CASSVNFNNEQFF. The nucleotide sequence reads TGTGCCAGCAGTGTCAACTTTAACAATGAGCAGTTCTTC.